Following are 2 T cell receptor beta chains from one sample sequenced in a study of breast tumors, draining lymph nodes, adjacent tissues. TCRdb redid the calling of the multiplex PCR reads with MiXCR, one entry per CDR3 protein. The sample records roughly 70,000 distinct CDR3 sequences, approximately 45% being singletons. The source material was breast tumor tissue. The receptors originated from a female donor with breast cancer. Some clones in this sample may be carry-over from other donors' samples.

In this sample, this clonotype turned up a few times. One end of the junction does not line up with germline, which may come from a read error. The genes are TRBV12-3 or TRBV12-4 and TRBJ1-2; no clear D. The CDR3 spans 14 residues. The CDR3 DNA reads TGTACCAGCAGTTTCACCGATCTGGACTATGGCTACACCTTC. This encodes CTSSFTDLDYGYTF.

This clonotype was observed a handful of times. V gene TRBV2 combines with J gene TRBJ1-1; D ambiguous. The V and J ends lost 10 bases and 4 bases respectively, with 13 bases between them. This CDR3 contains 12 residues. Germline-derived CDR1 and CDR2 are SNHLY and FYNNEI. Here the CDR3 reads CANPPRGTEAFF. CDR3 coding DNA: TGTGCCAACCCCCCCCGGGGCACTGAAGCTTTCTTT. Full variable domain (outside the CDR3, taken from reference TRBV2 and TRBJ1-1): EPEVTQTPSHQVTQMGQEVILRCVPISNHLYFYWYRQILGQKVEFLVSFYNNEISEKSEIFDDQFSVERPDGSNFTLKIRSTKLEDSAMYFCANPPRGTEAFFGQGTRLTVV.